This T cell receptor beta chain was captured in a study of OX40 agonist ivuxolimab in advanced cancers. General study points: CD8+ T cells (on average) carried more expanded clones than CD4+ T cells.

The table came from immunoSEQ multiplex PCR; TCRdb's copy has only in-frame clones and leaves some out. This table has about 93,000 clones, around nine tenths appearing once. With regard to this clone: The antigen is undetermined.

CDR3 length: 13 residues. The germline V gene has CDR1 ENHRY and CDR2 SYGVKD. The germline V and J ends were trimmed by 10 bases and 6 bases, with 16 bases remaining between them. This clonotype was obtained from an adult with an advanced solid tumor such as melanoma, head and neck, liver or kidney cancer. Sequencing was performed on CD4+ or CD8+ T cells sorted from blood, taken in a trial of the OX40 agonist ivuxolimab. The V call is TRBV10-3, the J call TRBJ2-1; D is unresolved. The CDR3 DNA follows: TGTGCCAGCAAGGATGGACCTTCCAATGAGCAGTTCTTC. Its translation is CASKDGPSNEQFF.